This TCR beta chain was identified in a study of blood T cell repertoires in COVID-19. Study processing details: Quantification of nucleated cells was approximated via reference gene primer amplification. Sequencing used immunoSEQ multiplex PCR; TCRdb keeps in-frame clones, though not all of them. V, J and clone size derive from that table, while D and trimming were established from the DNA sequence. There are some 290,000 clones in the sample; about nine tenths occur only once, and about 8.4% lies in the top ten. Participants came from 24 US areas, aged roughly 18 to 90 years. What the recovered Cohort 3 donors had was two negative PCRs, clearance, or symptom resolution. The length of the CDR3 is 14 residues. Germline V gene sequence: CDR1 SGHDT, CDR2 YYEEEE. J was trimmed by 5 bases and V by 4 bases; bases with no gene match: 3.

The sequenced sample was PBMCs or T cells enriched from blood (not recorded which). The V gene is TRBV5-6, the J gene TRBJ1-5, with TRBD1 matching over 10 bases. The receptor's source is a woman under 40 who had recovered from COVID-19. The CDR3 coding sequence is TGTGCCAGCAGCGAGGGACAGGGGTATCAGCCCCAGCATTTT. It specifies CASSEGQGYQPQHF.